The rows below give T cell receptor beta chains drawn from one sample of a study of blood T cell repertoires in COVID-19. Sequencing was performed with immunoSEQ multiplex PCR; in TCRdb, only in-frame clones are kept and a portion is missing. The table includes a few hundred thousand clones, about 90% detected once. Sequencing input: peripheral blood. All receptors come from a woman in her 70s with COVID-19, enrolled during active disease. CDR3s include the opening cysteine and the closing phenylalanine or tryptophan. Each record gives: V gene, J gene, D gene, clone size, CDR3 DNA, CDR3 protein. The D gene is left open where the match is weak. Expanded clones get a size class; other rows say once, few or many, or leave the size out.

TRBV9	TRBJ2-7	.	.	TGTGCCAGCAGCGTAACCGGACAGAGCTACGAGCAGTACTTC	CASSVTGQSYEQYF
TRBV27	TRBJ2-1	.	few	TGTGCCAGCAGCTACCTTCCCAGACAGGTTCCCGATGAGCAGTTCTTC	CASSYLPRQVPDEQFF
TRBV2	TRBJ2-1	TRBD2	.	TGTGCCAGCAGTGGTTCTGCGGTAGCGGGAATAGGTGAGCAGTTCTTC	CASSGSAVAGIGEQFF
TRBV28	TRBJ2-2	TRBD1	.	TGTGCCAGCAGTCCGGGACAGGGTTACACCGGGGAGCTGTTTTTT	CASSPGQGYTGELFF
TRBV6-6	TRBJ1-1	.	.	TGTGCCAGCAGTTACGGGGGGATGAACACTGAAGCTTTCTTT	CASSYGGMNTEAFF
TRBV2	TRBJ1-6	.	.	TGTGCCAGCAGTGATATGGGACTCGTTAATTCACCCCTCCACTTT	CASSDMGLVNSPLHF
TRBV7-9	TRBJ2-5	TRBD2	.	TGTGCCAGCAGCGGCGGGGGGCAGGGAGAGACCCAGTACTTC	CASSGGGQGETQYF
TRBV11-3	TRBJ1-1	.	.	TGTGCCAGCAGCTGGGCACAGATGAACACTGAAGCTTTCTTT	CASSWAQMNTEAFF
TRBV7-8	TRBJ2-7	.	.	TGTGCCAGCAGTTTACCTCAGGGGTTAAGCTACGAGCAGTACTTC	CASSLPQGLSYEQYF
TRBV2	TRBJ1-2	TRBD1	.	TGTGCCAGCCAGGGGGGACAGGGGGACTATGGCTACACCTTC	CASQGGQGDYGYTF
TRBV7-7	TRBJ2-5	TRBD2	.	TGTGCTAGCAGCATGGGACTAGCCTTTCCAGAGACCCAGTACTTC	CASSMGLAFPETQYF
TRBV7-2	TRBJ2-7	TRBD2	.	TGTGCCAGCAGCCCGACTAGCGGGAGGGACGAGCAGTACTTC	CASSPTSGRDEQYF
TRBV27	TRBJ1-4	.	.	TGTGCCAGCAGGAGAGACAGTGCAACTAATGAAAAACTGTTTTTT	CASRRDSATNEKLFF
TRBV19	TRBJ1-1	.	.	TGTGCCAGTAGTCTCGCGGGGTACATGAACACTGAAGCTTTCTTT	CASSLAGYMNTEAFF
TRBV19	TRBJ1-1	.	once	TGTGCCAGTAGTATAGAAGTCAGAATGAACACTGAAGCTTTCTTT	CASSIEVRMNTEAFF